The entry that follows covers one TCR beta chain sequence. The antigen remains unidentified. The sample belongs to a study of cytomegalovirus exposure and HLA in healthy donors. Notes on the study in general: TRBV6-2, TRBV6-3 and other indistinguishable V segments were excluded.

Vbeta (60) and Jbeta (13) primers were used in the PCR. The table came from immunoSEQ multiplex PCR; TCRdb's copy has only in-frame clones and leaves some out. Of 150,000 to 200,000 clones in the sample, over 65% are singletons; the top ten hold 3% to 4.5%. The junction had 13 bases not matched to a gene; V was cut back by 7 bases and J by 5 bases. This CDR3 has 15 residues. Germline assignment: CDR1 SGHRS and CDR2 YFSETQ. The sample was PBMCs. This sequence originates from a woman in her sixties or seventies in good health and CMV-seropositive. V gene TRBV5-1 combines with J gene TRBJ2-7; TRBD2 matches at 9 bases. CDR3: CASHRKAGGSDEQYF. CDR3 DNA sequence: TGCGCCAGCCACCGTAAAGCGGGGGGTAGCGACGAGCAGTACTTC.